This T cell receptor beta chain was documented in a study of regulatory T cells in long-lasting Graves disease. Relying on iRepertoire HTBI primers and Arm-PCR of CDR3 regions, the team built TCR beta libraries. In the original processing: Taken together, the samples had fewer than 65 TRBV and roughly 15 TRBJ segments identified. TCRdb re-called the multiplex PCR reads through MiXCR, storing one row per CDR3 protein. These V and J calls derive from TCRdb rather than the authors' analysis. The sample yields 200,000 to 250,000 distinct CDR3 sequences, approximately 18% seen once. Specified time point: newly diagnosed GD, antithyroid drugs for less than 3 months. Preparation of the TCR library used RNA extracted from PBMCs. An endocrinology department in Xi'an, China, supplied the patients. This clonotype was detected ten times or more. The CDR3 has 14 residues. Trimming stripped 6 bases from V and 6 bases from J, with 15 bases between. CDR1 and CDR2 from the germline V gene are SNHLY and FYNNEI.

This sample was shared with a second study, whose subject was T cells in Graves' hyperthyroidism and ophthalmopathy. That investigation notes: Researchers ran a first-round RT-PCR on the TCR CDR3 using the HTBI primer set.

The TCR sequence derives from a woman aged 25 to 45 with Graves disease. The source was peripheral blood mononuclear cells (PBMCs), collected at new diagnosis, from a patient treated with antithyroid drugs. The V and J genes are TRBV2 and TRBJ2-1, with a weak D call TRBD1 (7 bases). The DNA for the CDR3 is TGTGCCAGCAGCACCGTCAGGGGGGCCAATGAGCAGTTCTTC. Translated, it gives CASSTVRGANEQFF.